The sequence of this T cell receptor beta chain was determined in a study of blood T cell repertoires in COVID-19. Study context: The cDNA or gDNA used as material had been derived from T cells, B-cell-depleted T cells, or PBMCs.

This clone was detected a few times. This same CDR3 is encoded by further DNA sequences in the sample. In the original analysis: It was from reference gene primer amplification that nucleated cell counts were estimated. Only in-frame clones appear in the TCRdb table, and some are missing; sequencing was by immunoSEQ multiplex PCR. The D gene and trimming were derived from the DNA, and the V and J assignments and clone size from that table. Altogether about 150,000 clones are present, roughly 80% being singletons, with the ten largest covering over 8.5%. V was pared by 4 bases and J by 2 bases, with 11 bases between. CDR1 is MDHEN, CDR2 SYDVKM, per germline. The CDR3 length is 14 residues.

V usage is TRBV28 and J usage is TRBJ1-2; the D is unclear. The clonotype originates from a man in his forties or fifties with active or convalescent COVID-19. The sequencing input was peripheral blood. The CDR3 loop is CASSSSPLNYGYTF. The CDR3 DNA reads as TGTGCCAGCAGTTCCTCACCACTGAACTATGGCTACACCTTC.